This TCR beta chain was recorded in a study of T cell responses to AZD1222 COVID-19 vaccine (dated by TCRdb to the early 2020s). About the investigation overall: TCR sequencing was performed for roughly 240 trial participants, of whom about 200 were given two doses of AZD1222 and 26 were given two doses of MenACWY control vaccine. Trial participants were enrolled by age into subgroups of 18-55, 56-69 and 70-plus years, and 148, 28 and 57 TCR-sequenced participants, respectively, were included in these subgroups.

The germline V gene sets CDR1 to MDHEN and CDR2 to SYDVKM. The CDR3 covers 15 residues, taking in both the cysteine and the phenylalanine. The only DNA kept is the CDR3, 45 bases in frame from the first base. V and J are truncated by 6 bases and 10 bases respectively, leaving an intervening sequence of 24 bases. Note on this clone: Its cognate antigen has yet to be identified. It has no much larger one-base neighbor in the sample; base qualities were not kept.

The label giving this sample's time point can be read as: about 28 days (+/-7) after the second vaccine dose. AZD1222 recipients given second doses at about 4 weeks or at about 12 weeks were pooled, since spike-specific TCR depth and breadth were not found to differ between the two schedules. Samples from vaccinated people were obtained from the UK trials COV001 and COV002, which included a single-blind randomized controlled phase 2/3 trial of AZD1222 (ChAdOx1 nCoV-19) in healthy adults. For TCRbeta chain sequencing, PBMC samples from trial participants were taken at day 0 and at day 28 after the second dose. The CDR3 regions of human TCRbeta chains were subjected to immunosequencing. In the source study's methods: Repertoire TCRs were matched against a reference library of SARS-CoV-2-specific TCRs generated with the MIRA antigen-specificity platform. Breadth was defined as the fraction of unique TCRs that were SARS-CoV-2-associated. Depth was defined as the fraction of total T cells that were SARS-CoV-2-associated. Using the MIRA data, every spike-specific TCR was mapped to the spike region that the TCR reacted to and assigned to either a CD4 or a CD8 class. Log10-transformed breadth and depth values were compared by one-way ANOVA with Sidak's multiple comparisons tests. TCRdb obtained this table from immuneACCESS and retained in-frame rearrangements with V and J assigned. These tables miss some clones; where compared with another copy, unresolved V genes account for less than half of the shortfall, and the remainder is unexplained. The V and J calls and the clone size are those of that table, but D and trimming were determined from the DNA. The sample table lists tens of thousands of clones, 75% to 95% of them with a count of one. Together, the top ten hold around 8% of the sample.

Paper-wide results and their limitations: Epitopes outside the regions mutated in the B.1.351 and B.1.1.7 variants were reportedly recognized by nearly half of the unique spike-specific TCRs. The 56-69-year group was small, and its depth increase did not reach significance, likely because of low power. Conclusions about previously exposed vaccinees were limited because only six AZD1222 recipients were SARS-CoV-2 seropositive at baseline. After two AZD1222 doses, spike-specific TCR breadth and depth were significantly higher than at day 0 and than in MenACWY recipients. Participants were mostly white British, with more females than males. The authors suggested clonal diversity may have been underestimated. Because no samples from the day 14 peak response were available, repertoires could be characterized only after the peak T cell response. The vaccine-associated CD4 TCRs covered the entire spike protein, and the dominant responses fell in regions 160-218 and 743-854.

The chain is encoded by TRBV28 joined to TRBJ1-2, with a weak D call of TRBD1 (5 bases match). This receptor was taken from an adult who received the AZD1222 COVID-19 vaccine. Sequencing used peripheral blood, obtained 28 days after the second AZD1222 dose. This receptor carries the CDR3 CASRLGTIDSEPYTF. The DNA sequence is TGTGCCAGCAGGCTGGGTACGATAGACAGTGAACCCTACACCTTC.